A single sample is the source of the 6 T cell receptor beta chains below, sequenced in a study of cytomegalovirus exposure and HLA in healthy donors. The PCR was carried out with 60 Vbeta primers and 13 Jbeta primers. The table came from immunoSEQ multiplex PCR; TCRdb's copy has only in-frame clones and leaves some out. Here the sample spans roughly 180,000 clones, 70% to 75% being singletons. Sequences were obtained from PBMCs. The source of these receptors is a male donor in good health and CMV-seronegative.

This clone came up a few times. The chain combines TRBV2 with TRBJ2-5; the D is unclear. The V gene lost 4 bases and the J gene lost 7 bases, with 13 bases spanning the gap. The CDR3 totals 13 residues. The V gene's germline CDR1 is SNHLY and CDR2 FYNNEI. The CDR3 coding sequence is TGTGCCAGCAGTGTATGGTCCGAGCGGACCCAGTACTTC. Amino acid sequence: CASSVWSERTQYF.

The table lists this clone with a count of one. This rearrangement joins TRBV15 to TRBJ2-5, with TRBD1 identical over 9 bases. The J call may not be correct, given that the DNA end is closer to TRBJ2-7. Germline values: CDR1 LNHNV, CDR2 YYDKDF (reference sequence). This CDR3 is 16 amino acids long. The CDR3 loop is CATSSWGGTGYYEQYF. As DNA, the CDR3 is TGTGCCACCAGCAGTTGGGGCGGGACAGGGTACTACGAGCAGTACTTC.

CDR3 DNA sequence: TGCAGCGTAACTACGGGACTAGCTTTTCAAGACGAGCAGTACTTC. Protein product: CSVTTGLAFQDEQYF. This rearrangement joins TRBV29-1 to TRBJ2-7, with TRBD2 matching over 9 bases. The CDR3 runs 15 residues. Germline-derived CDR1 and CDR2 are SQVTM and ANQGSEA. The ends lost 6 bases at V and 5 bases at J; junction bases unmatched: 14.

CDR3 region: CASSLNRARGNQPQHF. The CDR3 bases are TGTGCCAGCAGCCTAAACAGGGCTCGAGGCAATCAGCCCCAGCATTTT. The chain uses TRBV7-2 and TRBJ1-5, with D possibly being TRBD1 (6 bases). The V end was cut by 5 bases, the J end by 2 bases, with 16 bases between. The CDR3 sequence is 16 residues long. Germline CDR1 reads SGHTA; CDR2 reads FQGNSA.

J is TRBJ2-1 and V is TRBV7-7; D might be TRBD1 (6 bases). The CDR3 length is 13 residues. CDR1 is SSHAT and CDR2 is FNYEAQ in the germline V gene (reference sequence). V lost 1 base and J 13 bases, leaving 14 bases between the germline ends. The CDR3 region has the DNA TGTGCCAGCAGCTTAGATACAGGGCAGGGTCAGTTCTTC. Amino acid sequence: CASSLDTGQGQFF.

V usage is TRBV28 and J usage is TRBJ1-1; D not certain. The V gene's germline CDR1 is MDHEN and CDR2 SYDVKM. Trimming took off 5 bases at V and 3 bases at J, with 25 bases between the two ends. This CDR3 comprises 18 residues. The CDR3 sequence: CASSPGVGEALGYTEAFF. Written as DNA, the CDR3 is TGTGCCAGCAGTCCCGGGGTCGGGGAGGCCTTGGGGTACACTGAAGCTTTCTTT. Complete variable domain (other parts from reference TRBV28 and TRBJ1-1): DVKVTQSSRYLVKRTGEKVFLECVQDMDHENMFWYRQDPGLGLRLIYFSYDVKMKEKGDIPEGYSVSREKKERFSLILESASTNQTSMYLCASSPGVGEALGYTEAFFGQGTRLTVV.